These T cell receptor beta chains were read from a single sample in a study of T cells in Graves' hyperthyroidism and ophthalmopathy. TCRdb fed the multiplex PCR reads into MiXCR, producing one record per CDR3 protein. The sample holds some 180,000 distinct CDR3 sequences; about 15% are singletons and the top ten take roughly 32%. The sequencing input was blood. The receptors originated from a woman aged 45-60 years with Graves' hyperthyroidism. CDR3s include the opening cysteine and the closing phenylalanine or tryptophan. The D gene is left open where the match is weak. Only some rows state a clone size, as once, few, many or a class for expanded clones.

d_call	clone_size	v_call	j_call	cdr3_length	cdr3_nt	cdr3_aa
NA	NA	TRBV6-2/TRBV6-3	TRBJ1-2	13	TGTGCCGCCGAGGAGGGTAACAGCTATGGCTACACCTTC	CAAEEGNSYGYTF
TRBD2	NA	TRBV4-1	TRBJ2-1	16	TGCGCCAGCAGCCAAGAAACCGGGGGGGCCTACAATGAGCAGTTCTTC	CASSQETGGAYNEQFF
TRBD2	many	TRBV5-1	TRBJ2-3	16	TGCGCCAGCAGCCTTCCGACTAGCGTCAACACAGATACGCAGTATTTT	CASSLPTSVNTDTQYF
NA	many	TRBV30	TRBJ2-1	14	TGTGCCTGGAGGGCCCCCGAGGGCCAGTGTGAGCAGTTCTTC	CAWRAPEGQCEQFF
NA	few	TRBV2	TRBJ1-1	13	TGTGCCAGCAGTGAAGGGGGGAACACTGAAGCTTCCTTT	CASSEGGNTEASF
NA	many	TRBV11-2	TRBJ1-1	18	TGTGCCAGCAGCCGCTCAGTAGGAATAGTTTTAATGAACACTGAAGCTTTCTTT	CASSRSVGIVLMNTEAFF
NA	many	TRBV15	TRBJ1-2	13	TGTGCCACCAGCAGCAGGGCCAACTATGGCTACACCTTC	CATSSRANYGYTF
TRBD1	many	TRBV28	TRBJ1-2	13	TGTGCCAGCAGTGTCGGACAGGACTATGGCTACACCTTC	CASSVGQDYGYTF
NA	many	TRBV5-1	TRBJ2-7	14	TGCGCCAGCAGCCAGACAGAGACGTCCTACGAGCAGTACTTC	CASSQTETSYEQYF
NA	many	TRBV10-3	TRBJ2-1	12	TGTGCCATCAGTGAGGATCAGGTTGAGCAGTTCTTC	CAISEDQVEQFF
NA	few	TRBV5-1	TRBJ1-3	13	TGCGCCAGCAGCTTTACCATACAGGACACCATATATTTT	CASSFTIQDTIYF
NA	many	TRBV6-1	TRBJ1-5	15	TGTGCCAGCAGTTCCGACAGAGGACGCAATCAGCCCCAGCATTTT	CASSSDRGRNQPQHF
NA	few	TRBV28	TRBJ2-7	14	TGTGCCAACAGTCGTGGCGGCTCCTCCTACGAGCAGTACTTC	CANSRGGSSYEQYF
TRBD2	few	TRBV5-1	TRBJ2-1	15	TGCGCCAGCAGCTTGACTAGCGGGTCCTACAATGAGCAGTTCTTC	CASSLTSGSYNEQFF
NA	NA	TRBV12-3/TRBV12-4	TRBJ1-1	12	TGTGCCAGCAGTTCAGAGCTTGGTAGAGCTTTCTTT	CASSSELGRAFF
TRBD1	NA	TRBV5-1	TRBJ2-5	15	TGCGCCAGCAGCTTGGCCCAGGGACAGGGAGGAACCCGGTACTTC	CASSLAQGQGGTRYF
NA	many	TRBV7-9	TRBJ1-1	13	TGTGCCAGCAGCTTAATCGAGGGACAAGCAGCTTTCTTT	CASSLIEGQAAFF
NA	many	TRBV28	TRBJ1-5	15	TGTGCCAGCAGGTTTTCAGGTCTGTTGAATCAGCCCCAGCATTTT	CASRFSGLLNQPQHF
TRBD1	many	TRBV7-2	TRBJ1-3	15	TGTGCCAGCAGCCCAGGGGGGATCTCTGGAAACACCATATATTTT	CASSPGGISGNTIYF
NA	NA	TRBV6-1	TRBJ1-4	14	TGTGCCAGCAGTCTTATCCGGGGGAGTGAAAAACTGTTTTTT	CASSLIRGSEKLFF
TRBD2	many	TRBV20-1	TRBJ2-1	13	TGCAGTGCTAGTCTAGCGGGGGTCAGTGAGCAGTTCTTC	CSASLAGVSEQFF
TRBD2	many	TRBV24-1	TRBJ2-5	17	TGTGCCACCAGTGACTCCAAGCGGGGGGGCCTAGAGGAGACCCAGTACTTC	CATSDSKRGGLEETQYF
TRBD1	many	TRBV7-6	TRBJ2-1	12	TGTGCCAGCAGCTTAGCCCCAGGGGGCGAGTTCTTC	CASSLAPGGEFF
NA	many	TRBV27	TRBJ2-7	14	TGTGCCAGCAGAGTAGGGGGTAGCTCCTACGAGCAGTACTTC	CASRVGGSSYEQYF
NA	many	TRBV19	TRBJ1-1	19	TGTGCCAGTAGTACAGGAGCGTTCTTTCGGGGGCGTGTGGACACTGAAGCTTTCTTT	CASSTGAFFRGRVDTEAFF
NA	many	TRBV25-1	TRBJ1-2	12	TGTGCCAGCAGTTCCGCCTCAACGGGCTACACCTTC	CASSSASTGYTF
TRBD1	many	TRBV19	TRBJ1-2	15	TGTGCCAGTAGTATATGGGACAGACCTAACTATGGCTACACCTTC	CASSIWDRPNYGYTF
TRBD1	NA	TRBV4-2	TRBJ1-2	16	TGTGCCAGCAGCCAAGATCAAGGGGGCATAACGTATGGCTACAACTTC	CASSQDQGGITYGYNF
TRBD2	NA	TRBV5-6	TRBJ2-1	16	TGTGCCAGCAGCTTGGCAGCGGGGGAATTGTTCAATGAGCAGTTCTTC	CASSLAAGELFNEQFF
NA	many	TRBV12-3/TRBV12-4	TRBJ1-6	16	TGTGCCAGCAGTGCCAGGAGGCCGGCTCCGAATTCACCCCTCCACTTT	CASSARRPAPNSPLHF
TRBD1	many	TRBV5-1	TRBJ1-5	13	TGCGCCAGCAGCTTAGGGACAGATCAGCCCCAGCATTTT	CASSLGTDQPQHF
NA	once	TRBV7-9	TRBJ2-1	15	TGTGCCAGCAGCTTAGCGGGGGGCGCAAACAATGAGCAGTTCTTC	CASSLAGGANNEQFF
NA	many	TRBV19	TRBJ1-5	15	TGTGCCAGTACTCTAGTTCGGGGTCGCAATCAGCCCCAGCATTTT	CASTLVRGRNQPQHF
TRBD1	many	TRBV5-1	TRBJ2-7	17	TGCGCCAGCAGCCCTCGTGTAAGACAGGGGGGCCCCTACGAGCAGTACTTC	CASSPRVRQGGPYEQYF
NA	many	TRBV12-3/TRBV12-4	TRBJ1-1	14	TGTGCCAGCAGTTTAGGGACACACGCGGTTGAAGCTTTCTTT	CASSLGTHAVEAFF
TRBD1	few	TRBV9	TRBJ1-6	14	TGTGCCAGCAGCGTCACAGGGGATAATTCACCCCTCCACTTT	CASSVTGDNSPLHF
NA	many	TRBV7-8	TRBJ1-2	14	TGTGCCAGCAGCTTTCGGGACATGAACTATGGCTACACCTTC	CASSFRDMNYGYTF
NA	many	TRBV5-6	TRBJ1-1	14	TGTGCCAGCAGCTTGGCCAGGCGGAACACTGAAGCTTTCTTT	CASSLARRNTEAFF
NA	many	TRBV2	TRBJ2-2	15	TGTGCCAGCAGTGCCCGGGTGGCGAACACCGGGGAGCTGTTTTTT	CASSARVANTGELFF
TRBD1	NA	TRBV2	TRBJ2-7	13	TGTGACAGCGTCCGGGACAGGATCTACGAGCAGTACTTC	CDSVRDRIYEQYF
TRBD2	few	TRBV9	TRBJ2-1	17	TGTGCCAGCAGCGTAGCGTTAGTGGCGGGGGGGCCGAATGAGCAGTTCTTC	CASSVALVAGGPNEQFF
TRBD2	few	TRBV6-1	TRBJ2-1	12	TGTGCCACATCACTAGCGATAAATGAGCAGTTCTTC	CATSLAINEQFF
NA	NA	TRBV20-1	TRBJ2-2	14	TGCAGTGCTAGGGGCCAGGCGAACACCGGGGAGCTGTTTTTT	CSARGQANTGELFF
NA	NA	TRBV28	TRBJ1-4	16	TGTGCCAGCAGTTTAAAGGGCGCCGCACTAGAGGGGAAACTGTTTTTT	CASSLKGAALEGKLFF
NA	few	TRBV5-1	TRBJ2-2	16	TGCGCCAGCAGCCTGGACGCCGGTAGGAACACCGGGGAGCTGTTTTTT	CASSLDAGRNTGELFF
TRBD2	many	TRBV9	TRBJ2-3	15	TGTGCCAGCACCGAGACTAGCGGGAGCACAGATACGCAGTATTTT	CASTETSGSTDTQYF
NA	many	TRBV3-1	TRBJ1-2	15	TGTGCCAGCAGCCAAGATCGGGGGCCAGAGTATGGCTACACCTTC	CASSQDRGPEYGYTF
NA	once	TRBV7-3	TRBJ2-3	16	TGTGCCAGCAGCTTGCTACCCGCTCCGAGCACAGATACGCAGTATTTT	CASSLLPAPSTDTQYF
TRBD2	NA	TRBV20-1	TRBJ2-3	16	TGCAGTGCTAGAAACCCGGCTAGCGGGAGACCAGATACGCAGTATTTT	CSARNPASGRPDTQYF
NA	many	TRBV20-1	TRBJ2-5	14	TGCAGTGCTAGGGGTGGGGGGTTACAAGAGACCCAGTACTTC	CSARGGGLQETQYF